These 26 T cell receptor beta chains were sequenced from one sample in a study of T cells in localized non-small cell lung cancer. Assay used: immunoSEQ multiplex PCR; TCRdb lists only in-frame clones, some missing. In the table there are tens of thousands of clones, almost 90% of which are singletons. Source: peripheral blood, taken before any cancer treatment. The receptors originated from a female donor over 55 with stage I squamous cell lung carcinoma.

The V gene is TRBV7-2, the J gene TRBJ2-7; no definite D call. Germline V gene data show CDR1 as SGHTA and CDR2 as FQGNSA. Trimming took 2 bases from V and 2 from J, leaving 7 bases between them. The length of the CDR3 is 13 residues. CDR3 amino acids: CASSLLQPYEQYF. The CDR3 bases are TGTGCCAGCAGCTTATTACAGCCCTACGAGCAGTACTTC.

This clone is a singleton in its sample. V usage is TRBV2 and J usage is TRBJ1-2; D is uncertain. There are 14 residues in the CDR3. CDR1 is SNHLY and CDR2 is FYNNEI in the germline V gene. V was pared by 8 bases and J by 2 bases, with 15 bases between. The chain's CDR3 is CASHGTYMNYGYTF. DNA of the CDR3: TGTGCCAGCCATGGCACATACATGAACTATGGCTACACCTTC.

The chain carries TRBV16 and TRBJ1-1, with D unclear. The CDR3 totals 10 residues. Germline loops: CDR1 KGHSY, CDR2 FQNENV. Deletions cut 6 bases from V and 10 bases from J, with 9 bases between. CDR3 sequence reads: CASSRLAAFF. As DNA, the CDR3 is TGTGCCAGCAGTCGACTAGCAGCTTTCTTT.

The chain employs TRBV7-2 and TRBJ2-3; 7 bases align to TRBD2. The CDR3 loop spans 16 amino acids. The germline CDR1 and CDR2 sequences are SGHTA and FQGNSA. V dropped 3 bases and J dropped 0; count of bases not matched to a gene: 6. The CDR3 spells CASSLISGSSTDTQYF. The CDR3 region has the DNA TGTGCCAGCAGCTTGATTAGCGGGTCTAGCACAGATACGCAGTATTTT.

This chain joins TRBV29-1 and TRBJ2-1; 11 bases fit TRBD2. Germline CDR1 SQVTM, CDR2 ANQGSEA. The length of the CDR3 is 15 residues. V shed 4 bases, J shed 9 bases, and the junction held 11 bases outside the gene matches. CDR3 amino acids: CSVVVAGGGISEQFF. The CDR3 DNA sequence: TGCAGCGTTGTGGTAGCGGGAGGGGGTATAAGTGAGCAGTTCTTC.

The J gene is TRBJ1-3, the V gene TRBV29-1, with D perhaps matching TRBD1 (5 bases). This CDR3 is built from 14 residues. Deletions cut 5 bases from V and 0 bases from J, with 11 bases between. Germline CDR1 reads SQVTM; CDR2 reads ANQGSEA. CDR3 sequence reads: CSVRTQYSGNTIYF. In nucleotides, the CDR3 is TGCAGCGTTAGGACACAGTACTCTGGAAACACCATATATTTT.

Only a few counts were recorded for this clone. The rearrangement uses TRBV2 and TRBJ2-3; 10 nucleotides agree with TRBD2. There are 15 residues in the CDR3. CDR1 and CDR2 (germline): SNHLY, FYNNEI. V was pared by 7 bases and J by 4 bases, with 8 bases of the junction left unmatched. CDR3: CASTGGSGRADTQYF. In DNA, the CDR3 is TGTGCCAGCACCGGGGGAAGCGGGAGGGCAGATACGCAGTATTTT.

The chain employs TRBV5-8 and TRBJ2-1, with 10 bases fitting TRBD2. This CDR3 has 19 residues. After removal of 1 base from V and 0 bases from J, the junction contained 10 bases not matched to a gene. The V gene's germline CDR1 is SGHTS and CDR2 YDEGEE. The CDR3 DNA reads TGTGCCAGCAGCTTGATGGGGGATCCTAGCGGGAGCTCCTACAATGAGCAGTTCTTC. Translation: CASSLMGDPSGSSYNEQFF. Variable domain in full (rest from reference TRBV5-8 and TRBJ2-1): EAGVTQSPTHLIKTRGQQATLRCSPISGHTSVYWYQQALGLGLQFLLWYDEGEERNRGNFPPRFSGRQFPNYSSELNVNALELEDSALYLCASSLMGDPSGSSYNEQFFGPGTRLTVL.

This clone came up once. V and J are TRBV11-1 and TRBJ2-5, with 15 bases that match TRBD2. The V gene end was trimmed by 4 bases and the J gene end by 5 bases; junction bases not matched to a gene: 8. Germline CDR1 SGHAT, CDR2 FQDESV (reference sequence). The CDR3 is made up of 17 amino acids. CDR3: CASSSRTSGRALETQYF. CDR3 in DNA: TGTGCCAGCAGCTCCCGGACTAGCGGGAGGGCCTTGGAGACCCAGTACTTC. Variable domain in full (rest from reference TRBV11-1 and TRBJ2-5): EAEVAQSPRYKITEKSQAVAFWCDPISGHATLYWYRQILGQGPELLVQFQDESVVDDSQLPKDRFSAERLKGVDSTLKIQPAELGDSAMYLCASSSRTSGRALETQYFGPGTRLLVL.

The rearrangement joins TRBV4-1 to TRBJ2-2; no reliable D call. This CDR3 has 15 amino acids. CDR1 MGHRA and CDR2 YSYEKL come from the germline V gene. V was trimmed by 4 bases and J by 3 bases, leaving 12 bases between them. The CDR3 is CASSLRSQDTGELFF. The DNA for the CDR3 is TGCGCCAGCAGCCTTAGAAGTCAGGACACCGGGGAGCTGTTTTTT.

This clone was found once. J is TRBJ2-1 and V is TRBV7-3, with D possibly matching TRBD2 (6 bases). This CDR3 spans 15 amino acids. V gave up 4 bases and J gave up 7 bases, with 17 bases separating them. Germline V lookup: CDR1 SGHTA, CDR2 FQGTGA. The CDR3 region is CASSSRSGWGNEQFF. The DNA of the CDR3 is TGTGCCAGCAGCTCCCGCAGCGGGTGGGGGAATGAGCAGTTCTTC. Drawing the rest from reference TRBV7-3 and TRBJ2-1, the complete variable domain is GAGVSQTPSNKVTEKGKYVELRCDPISGHTALYWYRQSLGQGPEFLIYFQGTGAADDSGLPNDRFFAVRPEGSVSTLKIQRTERGDSAVYLCASSSRSGWGNEQFFGPGTRLTVL.

The chain joins TRBV7-3 to TRBJ1-2; TRBD1 agrees at 8 bases. The CDR3 is 14 amino acids. The J segment lost 8 bases and the V segment lost 4 bases, leaving 9 bases of the junction unmatched. Germline loops: CDR1 SGHTA, CDR2 FQGTGA. CDR3 sequence: CASSSGQGGRGYTF. DNA of the CDR3: TGTGCCAGCAGCTCCGGACAGGGAGGTCGCGGCTACACCTTC.

V is TRBV25-1 and J is TRBJ2-5; the match to TRBD2 covers 10 bases. The J segment lost 11 bases and the V segment lost 2 bases, leaving 5 bases of the junction unmatched. Germline values: CDR1 MGHDK, CDR2 SYGVNS. The CDR3 covers 13 residues. CDR3 coding DNA: TGTGCCAGCAGTGAACTAGCGGGGGCTTTTCAGTACTTC. This codes for CASSELAGAFQYF.

V and J are TRBV6-5 and TRBJ2-2; unclear D gene. This CDR3 is 16 amino acids long. Trimming pared 0 bases from V and 0 bases from J, leaving 8 bases between. Germline V gene data show CDR1 as MNHEY and CDR2 as SVGAGI. The CDR3: CASSYSSNANTGELFF. CDR3 nucleotides: TGTGCCAGCAGTTACTCATCGAACGCGAACACCGGGGAGCTGTTTTTT.

This clone was seen just once. The chain recombines TRBV5-4 with TRBJ2-2; no reliable D call. V was shortened by 4 bases and J by 1 base, with 14 bases between the two germline ends. Germline V gene data show CDR1 as SGHNT and CDR2 as YYREEE (reference sequence). The CDR3 loop spans 16 amino acids. As DNA, the CDR3 is TGTGCCAGCAGCCCAGAGACCTTTTTGAACACCGGGGAGCTGTTTTTT. This encodes CASSPETFLNTGELFF.

The chain's CDR3 is CAISALGLAGSEDTQYF. The CDR3 bases are TGTGCCATCAGTGCCCTCGGACTAGCGGGATCCGAAGATACGCAGTATTTT. The gene calls are TRBV10-3 and TRBJ2-3, with 12 positions matching TRBD2. The CDR3 runs to 17 residues. The V and J ends lost 4 bases and 5 bases, in that order; junction bases with no gene match: 10. Germline-derived CDR1 and CDR2 are ENHRY and SYGVKD.

In DNA form, the CDR3 reads TGTGCCAGCTCCGCGGCGGTTTGGGTCCCTGATAATTCACCCCTCCACTTT. Translating it yields CASSAAVWVPDNSPLHF. V and J are TRBV7-2 and TRBJ1-6; D is uncertain. CDR1 SGHTA and CDR2 FQGNSA come from the germline V gene. There are 17 residues in the CDR3. V dropped 8 bases and J dropped 5 bases, with 22 bases sitting between them.

This rearrangement joins TRBV21-1 to TRBJ2-7. TRBV21-1 is a recognized pseudogene. The CDR3 totals 14 residues. CDR3 amino acids: CASSPRDGVYEQYF. For the CDR3, the DNA is TGTGCCAGCAGCCCTAGGGATGGGGTATACGAGCAGTACTTC.

The genes are TRBV27 and TRBJ1-4; D is perhaps TRBD1 (5 bases). The germline gives CDR1 MNHEY, CDR2 SMNVEV (reference sequence). Trimming took 6 bases from V and 10 from J, leaving 18 bases between them. CDR3 length equals 14 residues. CDR3 amino acids: CASSPAGDIGKLFF. CDR3 DNA sequence: TGTGCCAGCAGCCCGGCGGGGGATATTGGAAAACTGTTTTTT.

In DNA form, the CDR3 reads TGTGCCAGCAGCGTAGATCAGGGGTATCAGCCCCAGCATTTT. This gives the protein CASSVDQGYQPQHF. The genes are TRBV9 and TRBJ1-5, with TRBD1 as a possible D gene (6 bases). This CDR3 is built from 14 residues. The ends were cut back, 0 bases at V and 5 bases at J, with 9 bases in the middle. In germline, CDR1 is SGDLS, CDR2 YYNGEE. Filled out from reference TRBV9 and TRBJ1-5, the complete variable domain reads DSGVTQTPKHLITATGQRVTLRCSPRSGDLSVYWYQQSLDQGLQFLIQYYNGEERAKGNILERFSAQQFPDLHSELNLSSLELGDSALYFCASSVDQGYQPQHFGDGTRLSIL.

The genes are TRBV19 and TRBJ1-2; unclear D gene. The CDR3 has 13 amino acids. The V and J ends lost 5 bases and 8 bases respectively, with 15 bases between them. Germline CDR1 is LNHDA and CDR2 is SQIVND (reference sequence). The CDR3: CASSQSSFRGYTF. DNA of the CDR3: TGTGCCAGTAGTCAATCGTCATTCCGGGGCTACACCTTC.

This clone has a single count. This chain connects TRBV4-1 to TRBJ2-3, with TRBD2 matching over 11 bases. From germline, CDR1 is MGHRA and CDR2 YSYEKL. After removal of 4 bases from V and 3 bases from J, the junction contained 6 bases not matched to a gene. This CDR3 has 16 amino acids. The CDR3 is CASSRATSGTTDTQYF. The CDR3 DNA sequence: TGCGCCAGCAGCCGGGCGACTAGCGGGACGACAGATACGCAGTATTTT.

This chain uses TRBV7-2 with TRBJ2-7; 9 nucleotides agree with TRBD2. The CDR3 runs 18 residues. Germline V gives CDR1 SGHTA, CDR2 FQGNSA. V shed 4 bases, J shed 3 bases, and the junction held 16 bases outside the gene matches. The DNA of the CDR3 is TGTGCCAGCAGCTCCGAACTAGCGGGCGGCCGGGGCTTCTACGAGCAGTACTTC. Protein product: CASSSELAGGRGFYEQYF. The full variable domain, its missing parts supplied by reference TRBV7-2 and TRBJ2-7, is GAGVSQSPSNKVTEKGKDVELRCDPISGHTALYWYRQSLGQGLEFLIYFQGNSAPDKSGLPSDRFSAERTGGSVSTLTIQRTQQEDSAVYLCASSSELAGGRGFYEQYFGPGTRLTVT.

The V gene is TRBV2, the J gene TRBJ2-7; unclear D gene. This CDR3 is built from 14 residues. The germline V gene encodes CDR1 SNHLY and CDR2 FYNNEI. V was trimmed by 8 bases and J by 1 base, leaving 15 bases between them. In nucleotides, the CDR3 is TGTGCCAGCCACCCCAGAGGTAATTCCTACGAGCAGTACTTC. This translates into CASHPRGNSYEQYF.

V usage is TRBV19 and J usage is TRBJ2-1; D uncertain. Germline lookup yields CDR1 LNHDA and CDR2 SQIVND (reference sequence). Between the trimmed V and J ends, which lost 5 bases and 7 bases, there was a span of 15 bases. This CDR3 is built from 14 residues. This chain's CDR3 is CASSPGGMRNEQFF. The DNA of the CDR3 is TGTGCCAGTAGTCCCGGCGGAATGAGGAATGAGCAGTTCTTC.

CDR3 region: CASSVVRDYYIYEQYF. The DNA for the CDR3 is TGTGCCAGCAGCGTAGTCCGGGACTACTACATTTACGAGCAGTACTTC. The chain combines TRBV9 with TRBJ2-7; 7 bases agree with TRBD2. With V trimmed by 0 bases and J by 4 bases, 10 bases remained unmatched. Germline V CDR1 and CDR2: SGDLS, YYNGEE. This CDR3 comprises 16 residues.